This T cell receptor beta chain was found in a study of control samples from healthy donors and cancer patients. Using immunoSEQ multiplex PCR, the repertoire was profiled, and TCRdb retains in-frame clones only, with some absent. This table holds approximately 170,000 clones, 91% found once. The CDR3 is 15 amino acids. Per germline, CDR1 SGHNT and CDR2 YYREEE (reference sequence). V lost 3 bases and J lost 3; bases outside the gene matches: 6. The chain joins TRBV5-4 to TRBJ1-1; TRBD1 matches at 9 bases. The sequenced sample consisted of blood. This receptor was taken from a woman in her 30s in good health. In nucleotides, the CDR3 is TGTGCCAGCAGCTCTCCGGGACAGGGTTACACTGAAGCTTTCTTT. This translates into CASSSPGQGYTEAFF. The full variable domain, rest sourced from reference TRBV5-4 and TRBJ1-1, is ETGVTQSPTHLIKTRGQQVTLRCSSQSGHNTVSWYQQALGQGPQFIFQYYREEENGRGNFPPRFSGLQFPNYSSELNVNALELDDSALYLCASSSPGQGYTEAFFGQGTRLTVV.